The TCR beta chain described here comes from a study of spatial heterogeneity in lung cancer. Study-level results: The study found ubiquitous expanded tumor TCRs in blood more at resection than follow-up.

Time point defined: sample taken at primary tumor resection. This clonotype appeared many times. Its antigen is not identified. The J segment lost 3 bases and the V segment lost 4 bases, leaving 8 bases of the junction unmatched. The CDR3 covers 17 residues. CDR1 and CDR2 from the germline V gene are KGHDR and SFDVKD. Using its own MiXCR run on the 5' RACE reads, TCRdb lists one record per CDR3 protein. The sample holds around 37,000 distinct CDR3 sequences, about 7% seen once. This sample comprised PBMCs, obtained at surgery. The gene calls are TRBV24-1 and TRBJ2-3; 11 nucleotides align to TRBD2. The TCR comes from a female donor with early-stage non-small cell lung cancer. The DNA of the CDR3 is TGTGCCACCAGTGACCGAACTAGCGGGGGAAATACAGATACGCAGTATTTT. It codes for CATSDRTSGGNTDTQYF.